The source of this T cell receptor beta chain is a study of naive CD8 T cells in extremely preterm neonates. Details on this clone: Its antigen is not known.

This CDR3 region has 13 residues. The V gene lost 6 bases and the J gene lost 5 bases, with 13 bases spanning the gap. From germline, CDR1 is LNHDA and CDR2 SQIVND (reference sequence). Method: immunoSEQ multiplex PCR; TCRdb's copy keeps in-frame clones and lacks some. The sample lists 5,000 to 6,500 clones, approximately 97% occurring once. General study points: CDR3 nucleotide sharing was less than 3.5% in preterm, 0.4% term, roughly 0.03% children, approximately 0.0091% adults. The authors flagged variable productive template counts in preterm samples.

Blood donors were healthy children aged roughly 15-56 months and healthy nonsmoking adults. Live Annexin V-negative naive CD3+CD8+CD45RA+CCR7+ T cells were sorted. The receptor comes from a human donor in good health. V is TRBV19 and J is TRBJ1-2; D gene uncertain. Sequencing was performed on naive CD8+ T cells from blood. This chain's CDR3 is CASRATTLYGYTF. Here the CDR3 DNA reads TGTGCCAGTAGAGCTACGACATTGTATGGCTACACCTTC. Drawing the rest from reference TRBV19 and TRBJ1-2, the complete variable domain is DGGITQSPKYLFRKEGQNVTLSCEQNLNHDAMYWYRQDPGQGLRLIYYSQIVNDFQKGDIAEGYSVSREKKESFPLTVTSAQKNPTAFYLCASRATTLYGYTFGSGTRLTVV.